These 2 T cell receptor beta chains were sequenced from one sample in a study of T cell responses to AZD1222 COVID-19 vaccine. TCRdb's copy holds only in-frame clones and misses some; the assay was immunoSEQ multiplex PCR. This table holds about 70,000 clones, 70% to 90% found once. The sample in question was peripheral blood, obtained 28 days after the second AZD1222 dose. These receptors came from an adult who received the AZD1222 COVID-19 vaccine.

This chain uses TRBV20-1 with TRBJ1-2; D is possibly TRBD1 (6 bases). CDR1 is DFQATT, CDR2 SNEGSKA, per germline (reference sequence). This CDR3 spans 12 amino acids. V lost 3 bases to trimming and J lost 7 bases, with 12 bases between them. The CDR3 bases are TGCAGTGCTAGTACTGGGGGCAGTGGCTACACCTTC. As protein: CSASTGGSGYTF.

CDR3 nucleotide sequence: TGTGCCAGCAGCCGACTAGCGGTAGGAACCGGGGAGCTGTTTTTT. This gives the protein CASSRLAVGTGELFF. This rearrangement joins TRBV14 to TRBJ2-2; 9 bases align to TRBD2. V was pared by 4 bases and J by 5 bases, with 5 bases of the junction left unmatched. Germline V gene data show CDR1 as SGHDN and CDR2 as FVKESK. The CDR3 extends over 15 amino acids.